This TCR beta chain was retrieved from a study of breast tumors, draining lymph nodes, adjacent tissues. From the multiplex PCR reads, TCRdb called clonotypes with MiXCR, one entry per CDR3 protein. The table shows some 230,000 distinct CDR3 sequences, with under 35% occurring only once. Study-level points and caveats: Findings are consistent with lymph node origin and intratumoral expansion of most tumor T cells. Compared with basal-like, luminal-like tumors shared significantly more repertoire with nontumor tissue.

The table lists this clonotype with a few counts. The target antigen is unknown. The lymph nodes were axillary draining lymph nodes from breast cancer patients. Germline CDR1 reads MNHEY; CDR2 reads SMNVEV (reference sequence). There are 14 residues in the CDR3. The germline V and J ends were trimmed by 2 bases and 2 bases, with 8 bases remaining between them. The rearrangement uses TRBV27 and TRBJ2-3, with D hard to call. The sequencing sample was made of axillary lymph node tissue. This TCR came from a female donor with breast cancer. Some clones in this sample may be carry-over from other donors' samples. CDR3 coding DNA: TGTGCCAGCAGTTTAAAGTGGGCCACAGATACGCAGTATTTT. Protein product: CASSLKWATDTQYF.